Included here is one T cell receptor beta chain sequence, with context. What antigen it recognizes has not been identified. A far larger clone is a single base away, which makes a read error likely. The data belong to a study of shared clonotypes between healthy human individuals (dated by TCRdb to about 2020). Describing the broader study: Two women and a few men aged 18 to 49 years were included in the cohort. Leukapheresis yielded between about 0.8 and 8.9 billion PBMCs per donor. Different laboratories and diverse techniques were used to prepare libraries and sequence TCR repertoires, to increase sequencing depth and limit assay-specific biases. To estimate repertoire size and how much clonotypes are shared between individuals, the study performed deep sequencing of blood TCR repertoires from five healthy adults.

The donors were healthy, HIV-negative adults who had no recently reported acute infections or vaccinations. Every donor was a Caucasian adult residing in Nashville, Tennessee, USA. For unsorted samples, roughly 91 million PBMCs were counted, and genomic DNA was extracted using the QIAamp DNA Blood Mini kit. Blood was obtained by leukapheresis, after which PBMCs were separated by Ficoll-Histopaque density gradient centrifugation and cryopreserved in liquid nitrogen vapor phase. What the research found in general, with its limitations: Based on pairwise subsampling, the degree of clonotype sharing among donors was expected to be affected by sequencing depth. Because the study included only a small number of donors, the genetic and exposure-history diversity represented was limited. Sampling was restricted to blood, and TCR repertoires in tissue are likely to differ from TCR repertoires in blood.

The CDR3, cysteine through phenylalanine, is 16 amino acids long. This entry keeps only the CDR3 DNA: 48 bases, framed from base 1. V ends up 1 base short and J 9 bases short, with an unmatched junction base count of 10. CDR1 and CDR2 were assigned from the germline V gene as MGHRA and YSYEKL. Using the deep immunoSEQ assay, TCR CDR3 regions were amplified from genomic DNA by multiplex PCR. Extracted genomic DNA from each cell subset was spread evenly across all wells of several immunoSEQ 96-well plates, with each plate serving as a replicate. For unsorted PBMC, roughly 330 ng of genomic DNA, equivalent to around 30,000 T cell genomes, went into each replicate PCR. Ten immunoSEQ deep assay plates were used to sequence the unsorted PBMC genomic DNA. Purified libraries were measured with a Qubit 3.0 fluorometer, size-checked on a Bioanalyzer 2100, and measured again with the KAPA Library Quantification kit. Every immunoSEQ 96-well plate was sequenced on a separate single-read 150-cycle Illumina NextSeq 550 flow cell. As for how the authors treated the data: Because the immunoSEQ output included only junctional sequences and no quality scores, the filtering could not be the same as the filtering used for full-length reads. Sequences were annotated with PyIR, a Python wrapper for IgBLAST v1.9, and V/J genes and CDR3 were assigned using IMGT germline references. Reads with weak V/J assignments (E-value above 1e-6), missing CDR3, stop codons, out-of-frame junctions, or ambiguous translated residues were removed. V3J clonotypes were defined as sequences sharing the same inferred V gene, J gene, and CDR3 amino acid sequence. To compute the percentage overlap between repertoires, the number of shared unique clonotypes was divided by the size of the smaller repertoire. Richness of each repertoire was evaluated using RTK rarefaction, the Chao1 estimator, and Recon v2.1 estimates of unobserved clonotypes. In TCRdb, the immuneACCESS table is reduced to in-frame sequences with V and J assigned. These tables do not hold every clone; where another copy was compared, an unresolved V gene accounts for under half, and the others remain unexplained. V, J and clone size were drawn from that table, and D and trimming were deduced from the DNA. This sample holds around 440,000 clones; more than 70% were observed only once. 12% of the sample is taken by the ten largest.

Sequencing was done on a sample of PBMCs. The V and J genes are TRBV4-1 and TRBJ2-1, with TRBD1 identical over 9 junction bases. The sequence derives from a woman aged 40 to 50 in good health. Some clones in this sample may be carry-over from other donors' samples. The DNA sequence follows: TGCGCCAGCAGCCAAGGCCCGGGACAGGGACGGAGTGAGCAGTTCTTC. It encodes CASSQGPGQGRSEQFF.